This T cell receptor (beta chain) was found in a study of T cells after yellow fever vaccination. About the study: When fractions had low cell numbers, they were prepared with SMART-Seq v4 Ultra Low Input.

A few counts support this clonotype. What it binds is unknown. Production of TCR cDNA was by 5'RACE template switching, which also added a universal primer site and UMIs. One entry per CDR3 protein results from TCRdb running MiXCR on the 5' RACE reads. Found here are 200,000 to 250,000 distinct CDR3 sequences, approximately 3.2% of them singletons; the top ten hold approximately 3%. Points from the study as a whole: The presence of abundant clonotypes contaminating from the bulk population was possible in FACS-sorted repertoires. When the response was secondary, it was weaker but reached its peak faster, day 5 versus 15.

The germline gives CDR1 SGDLS, CDR2 YYNGEE. The CDR3 spans 15 residues. Deletions cut 3 bases from V and 3 bases from J, with 14 bases between. This TCR was recovered from a young man who received the YFV17D yellow fever vaccine. Sequences were derived from CD4+ T cells sorted from PBMCs, sampled 10 days after the yellow fever booster vaccination. The rearrangement joins TRBV9 to TRBJ2-3, with no clear D. This CDR3 is CASSAQPTPTDTQYF. The CDR3 bases are TGTGCCAGCAGCGCTCAACCGACTCCAACAGATACGCAGTATTTT. Full variable domain (outside the CDR3, taken from reference TRBV9 and TRBJ2-3): DSGVTQTPKHLITATGQRVTLRCSPRSGDLSVYWYQQSLDQGLQFLIQYYNGEERAKGNILERFSAQQFPDLHSELNLSSLELGDSALYFCASSAQPTPTDTQYFGPGTRLTVL.